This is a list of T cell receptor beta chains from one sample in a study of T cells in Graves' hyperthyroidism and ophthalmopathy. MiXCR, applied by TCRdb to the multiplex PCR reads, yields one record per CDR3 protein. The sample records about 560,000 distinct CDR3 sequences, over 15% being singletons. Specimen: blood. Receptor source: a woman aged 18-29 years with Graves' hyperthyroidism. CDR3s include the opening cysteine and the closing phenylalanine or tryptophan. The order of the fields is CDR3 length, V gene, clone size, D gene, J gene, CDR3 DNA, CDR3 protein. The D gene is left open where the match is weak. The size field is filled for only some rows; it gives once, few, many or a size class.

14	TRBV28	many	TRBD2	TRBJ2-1	TGTGCCAGCAGTTTAGGTGGCGGGAGGGGCGAGCAGTTCTTC	CASSLGGGRGEQFF
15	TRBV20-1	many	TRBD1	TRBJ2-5	TGCAGTGCTAGAGAATACAGGGGGCGAGGAGAGACCCAGTACTTC	CSAREYRGRGETQYF
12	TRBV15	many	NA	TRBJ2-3	TGTGCCACCAGCAGAGACACAGATACGCAGTATTTT	CATSRDTDTQYF
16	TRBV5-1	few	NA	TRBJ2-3	TGCGCCAGCAGCTTGGAGTTTTTCTTCGGGACAGATACGCAGTATTTT	CASSLEFFFGTDTQYF
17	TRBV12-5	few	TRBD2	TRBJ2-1	TGTGCTAGTGGTTTGGTACTGGCGGGAGGGCGCTACAATGAGCAGTTCTTC	CASGLVLAGGRYNEQFF
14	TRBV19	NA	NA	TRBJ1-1	TGTGCCAGTAGTCCGGAGGGGGTCGGGACTGAAGCTTTCTTT	CASSPEGVGTEAFF
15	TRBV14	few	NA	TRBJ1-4	TGTGCCAGCAGCCGCGGACATTCAACTAATGAAAAACTGTTTTTT	CASSRGHSTNEKLFF
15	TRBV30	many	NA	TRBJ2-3	TGTGCCTGGAGTGTTGGCGTGACTAGCACAGATACGCAGTATTTT	CAWSVGVTSTDTQYF
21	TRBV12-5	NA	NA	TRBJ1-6	TGTGCTAGTGGTTTGGTACTCGGGTCCAAGCAAATGAGCTCCTATAATTCACCCCTCCACTTT	CASGLVLGSKQMSSYNSPLHF
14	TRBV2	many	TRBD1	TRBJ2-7	TGTGCCAGCAGTTCGACAGGGGGAAACTACGAGCAGTACTTC	CASSSTGGNYEQYF
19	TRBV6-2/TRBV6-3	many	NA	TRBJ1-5	TGTGCCAGCAACCTCCGTTGGGGGTCGGGAAGCGGGGACAATCAGCCCCAGCATTTT	CASNLRWGSGSGDNQPQHF
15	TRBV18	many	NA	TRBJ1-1	TGTGCCAGCTCAAACAAGGGAGGGGTGAACACTGAAGCTTTCTTT	CASSNKGGVNTEAFF
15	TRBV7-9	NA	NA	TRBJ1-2	TGTGCCAGCAGCTTAGTGACGGGCGAGGGCTATGGCTACACCTTC	CASSLVTGEGYGYTF
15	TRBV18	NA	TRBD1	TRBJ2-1	TGTGCCAGCTCCCCACAGGGGGGCATCTACAATGAGCAGTTCTTC	CASSPQGGIYNEQFF
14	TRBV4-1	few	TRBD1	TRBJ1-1	TGCGCCAGCAGCCAGGGACAGCCGAACACTGAAGCTTTCTTT	CASSQGQPNTEAFF
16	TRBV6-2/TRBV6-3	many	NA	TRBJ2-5	TGTGCCAGCAGTTACTCGAGGTCCCGTCTGGGAGAGACCCAGTACTTC	CASSYSRSRLGETQYF
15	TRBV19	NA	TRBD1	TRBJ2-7	TGTGCCAGTAGCGAAGGGACAGGGGGGGCCTACGAGCAGTACTTC	CASSEGTGGAYEQYF
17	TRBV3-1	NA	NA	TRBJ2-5	TGTGCCAGCAGCCATTCACGTAGACTGCCGGGGCAAGAGACCCAGTACTTC	CASSHSRRLPGQETQYF
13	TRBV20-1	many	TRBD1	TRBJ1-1	TGCAGTGCGTACAGGGGGCTGAACACTGAAGCTTTCTTT	CSAYRGLNTEAFF
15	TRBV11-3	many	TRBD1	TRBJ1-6	TGTGCCAGCAGCTCGGACAGGGGGTGGAATTCACCCCTCCACTTT	CASSSDRGWNSPLHF
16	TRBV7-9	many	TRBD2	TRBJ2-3	TGTGCCAGCAGCTTAGGTCGAGGGAGGGGCACAGATACGCAGTATTTT	CASSLGRGRGTDTQYF
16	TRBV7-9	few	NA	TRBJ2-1	TGTGCCAGCAGCCCCCTCGGGGGTCCTACCTACAATGAGCAGTTCTTC	CASSPLGGPTYNEQFF
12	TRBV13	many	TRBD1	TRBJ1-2	TGTGCCAGCAGCCGGGGACAGGATGGCTACACCTTC	CASSRGQDGYTF
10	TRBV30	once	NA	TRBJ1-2	TGTGCCTCCGACCCCGCCGGCTACACCTTC	CASDPAGYTF
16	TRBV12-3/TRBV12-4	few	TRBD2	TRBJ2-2	TGTGCCAGCAGTTTAGCGCTAGCGGACAACACCGGGGAGCTGTTTTTT	CASSLALADNTGELFF
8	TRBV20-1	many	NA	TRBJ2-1	TGCAGTGCTAGCGCGAAGTTCTTC	CSASAKFF
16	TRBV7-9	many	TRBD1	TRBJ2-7	TGTGCCAGCAGCACCGCGGGGACAGGCCTCTCCTACGAGCAGTACTTC	CASSTAGTGLSYEQYF
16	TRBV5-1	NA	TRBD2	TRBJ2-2	TGCGCCAGCAGCTTGCAAGGCGGGAGTATGGCCGGGGAGCTGTTTTTT	CASSLQGGSMAGELFF
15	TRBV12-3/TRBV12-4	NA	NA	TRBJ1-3	TGTGCCAGCAGTTTATTTTGGGACTCTGGAAACACCATATATTTT	CASSLFWDSGNTIYF
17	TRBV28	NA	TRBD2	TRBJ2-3	TGTGCCAGCAGTTGGGGACTAGCGGGACTGAGCACAGATACGCAGTATTTT	CASSWGLAGLSTDTQYF
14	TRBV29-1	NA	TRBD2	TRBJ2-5	TGCAGCGTTGAAGCAAAAGGGAGGGAAGAGACCCAGTACTTC	CSVEAKGREETQYF
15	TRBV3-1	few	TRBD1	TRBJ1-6	TGTGCCAGCAGCCAAGATTGGACAGGGGGTCCACCCCTCCACTTT	CASSQDWTGGPPLHF
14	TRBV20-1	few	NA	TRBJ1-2	TGCAGTGCTAGAGATCGTCGAGGGGCCGGTGGCTACACCTTC	CSARDRRGAGGYTF
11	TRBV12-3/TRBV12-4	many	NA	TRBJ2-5	TGTGCCAGCAGTTATAAGACAGGACAGTACTTC	CASSYKTGQYF
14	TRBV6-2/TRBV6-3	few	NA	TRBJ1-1	TGTGCCAGCAGTTACATGGAGGGAGACTCTGAAGCTTTCTTT	CASSYMEGDSEAFF
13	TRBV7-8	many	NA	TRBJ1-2	TGTGCCAGCAGCTTTGGAACTAACTATGGCTACACCTTC	CASSFGTNYGYTF
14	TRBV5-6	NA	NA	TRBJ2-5	TGTGCCAGCAGCTTGAAGGACACCCAAGAGACCCAGTACTTC	CASSLKDTQETQYF
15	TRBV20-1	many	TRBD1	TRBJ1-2	TGCAGTGCTAGAGGCGGGGACAGGGGGAGCTATGGCTACACCTTC	CSARGGDRGSYGYTF
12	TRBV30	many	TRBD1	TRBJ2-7	TGTGCCTGGAGTCGGACAGGGCCGGGGCAGTACTTC	CAWSRTGPGQYF
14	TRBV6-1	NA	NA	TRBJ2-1	TGTGCCAGCAGTTTACAGGGGAGGATCAATGAGCAGTTCTTC	CASSLQGRINEQFF
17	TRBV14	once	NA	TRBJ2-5	TGTGCCAGCAGCCAAGACCGAGGACAACCGTACCAAGAGACCCAGTACTTC	CASSQDRGQPYQETQYF
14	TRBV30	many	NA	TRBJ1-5	TGTGCCTGGAGTGTCGACGCGGTCAATCAGCCCCAGCATTTT	CAWSVDAVNQPQHF
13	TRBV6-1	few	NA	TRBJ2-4	TGTGCCAGCAGTATGCCAGGGGTCCACATTCAGTACTTC	CASSMPGVHIQYF
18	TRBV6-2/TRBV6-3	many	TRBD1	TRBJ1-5	TGTGCCAGCAGTACCTACTGGACAGGGTTGGATAGCAATCAGCCCCAGCATTTT	CASSTYWTGLDSNQPQHF
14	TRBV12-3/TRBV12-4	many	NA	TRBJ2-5	TGTGCCAGCGTCCCCCGGGCAGGGATAGAGACCCAGTACTTC	CASVPRAGIETQYF
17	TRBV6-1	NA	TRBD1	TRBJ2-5	TGTGCCAGCAGTAAGATAGGGGGCGAGGGGGCCCGAGAGACCCAGTACTTC	CASSKIGGEGARETQYF
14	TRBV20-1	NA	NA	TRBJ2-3	TGCAGTGCTAGGTTGCGGGGGCGCACAGATACGCAGTATTTT	CSARLRGRTDTQYF
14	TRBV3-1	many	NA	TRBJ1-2	TGTGCCAGCAGCCAAGCATGGGACATCTATGGCTACACCTTC	CASSQAWDIYGYTF
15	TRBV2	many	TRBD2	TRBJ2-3	TGTGCCAGCAGACCTAGCGGGGGGTCCCTTGATACGCAGTATTTT	CASRPSGGSLDTQYF
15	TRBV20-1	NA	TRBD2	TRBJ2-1	TGCAGTGCTAGAGATTCCGGGGGGGTTTACAATGAGCAGTTCTTC	CSARDSGGVYNEQFF
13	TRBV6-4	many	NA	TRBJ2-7	TGTGCCAGCAGTTATGGCAGGGGATACGAGCAGTACTTC	CASSYGRGYEQYF
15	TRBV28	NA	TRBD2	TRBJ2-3	TGTGCCAGCAGTCCCGGGACTAGCCCCCTGGGGACGCAGTATTTT	CASSPGTSPLGTQYF
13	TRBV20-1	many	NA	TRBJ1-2	TGCAGTGCTAGACTCTCGGGGGGGCAAGGCTACACCTTC	CSARLSGGQGYTF
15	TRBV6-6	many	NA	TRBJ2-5	TGTGCCAGCAGTTACTCGAGGGCAAGGGTGGAGACCCAGTACTTC	CASSYSRARVETQYF
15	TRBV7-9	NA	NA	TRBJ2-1	TGTGCCAGCAGCTCCGGGAACCCATCCTACAATGAGCAGTTCTTC	CASSSGNPSYNEQFF
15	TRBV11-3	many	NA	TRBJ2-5	TGTGCCAGCAGCTTGGAACAGGGTAAACAAGAGACCCAGTACTTC	CASSLEQGKQETQYF
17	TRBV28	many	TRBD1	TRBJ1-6	TGTGCCAGCAGTTTCCTTATGATACAGGGGGGTAATTCACCCCTCCACTTT	CASSFLMIQGGNSPLHF
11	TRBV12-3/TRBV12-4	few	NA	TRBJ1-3	TGTGCCAGCAGGAGGTGGGACACCATATATTTT	CASRRWDTIYF